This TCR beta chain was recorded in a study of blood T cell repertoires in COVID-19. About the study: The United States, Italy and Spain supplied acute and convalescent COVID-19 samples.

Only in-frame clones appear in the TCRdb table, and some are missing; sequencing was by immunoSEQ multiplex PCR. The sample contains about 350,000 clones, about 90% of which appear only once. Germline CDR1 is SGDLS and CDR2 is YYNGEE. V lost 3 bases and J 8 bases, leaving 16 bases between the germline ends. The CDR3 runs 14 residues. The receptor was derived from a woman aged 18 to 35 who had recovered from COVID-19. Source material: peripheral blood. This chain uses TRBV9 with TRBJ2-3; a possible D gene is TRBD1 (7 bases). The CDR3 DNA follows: TGTGCCAGCAGCGGACAGGGACCGCGGGGTACGCAGTATTTT. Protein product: CASSGQGPRGTQYF.